What follows are 19 T cell receptor beta chains derived from one specimen sequenced in a study of regulatory T cells in long-lasting Graves disease. Time point specified: persistent/refractory GD, antithyroid drugs over 5 years with positive TRAb. PBMC RNA was the source of the TCR library. Sequencing libraries for TCR beta were prepared with iRepertoire HTBI primers and Arm-PCR of CDR3 regions. TCRdb independently ran MiXCR on the multiplex PCR reads; one entry per CDR3 protein. The repertoire holds a few hundred thousand distinct CDR3 sequences, 20% to 25% seen once, with approximately 14% in the top ten. This specimen was peripheral blood mononuclear cells (PBMCs), taken when the disease was refractory, from a patient treated with antithyroid drugs. Receptors originate from a female donor with Graves disease.

This clonotype has only a few counts. The chain carries TRBV7-2 and TRBJ2-7, with 10 bases matching TRBD2. Germline assignment: CDR1 SGHTA and CDR2 FQGNSA. The CDR3 consists of 16 residues. J was trimmed by 4 bases and V by 5 bases; bases with no gene match: 11. Here the CDR3 reads CASSPRASGSMYEQYF. The DNA for the CDR3 is TGTGCCAGCAGCCCCCGGGCTAGCGGGAGTATGTACGAGCAGTACTTC.

As concerns this clonotype: A much larger clonotype is one base distant, so this may be a read error. The V gene is TRBV28, the J gene TRBJ2-7; maybe TRBD2 (7 bases). This CDR3 spans 14 amino acids. Looked up from germline, CDR1 is MDHEN and CDR2 is SYDVKM. V was trimmed by 6 bases and J by 5 bases, leaving 17 bases between them. CDR3 nucleotide sequence: TGTGCCAGCAGGACCGACTGGCGGGGGCACGAGCAGTACTTC. Encoded protein: CASRTDWRGHEQYF.

This clonotype turned up a few times. The rearrangement links TRBV7-9 to TRBJ1-4; 8 bases match TRBD1. The CDR3 has 13 amino acids. The germline V gene encodes CDR1 SEHNR and CDR2 FQNEAQ (reference sequence). After removal of 5 bases from V and 8 bases from J, the junction contained 4 bases not matched to a gene. The CDR3 coding sequence is TGTGCCAGCAGCCGGACAGGGTTAGAAAAACTGTTTTTT. It is translated as CASSRTGLEKLFF.

About this clonotype: A much larger clone sits a single nucleotide away, making a read error possible. J is TRBJ2-7 and V is TRBV3-1; TRBD2 matches at 8 bases. This CDR3 has 15 residues. From germline, CDR1 is LGHDT and CDR2 YNNKEL (reference sequence). CDR3 sequence: CASSQAGGPRYEQCF. The CDR3 bases are TGTGCCAGCAGCCAAGCGGGAGGGCCTCGGTACGAGCAGTGCTTC.

This clonotype occurred a few times. The junction does not match germline at one end; this may be a read error. The CDR3 protein is CASSFSEVTGELFF. Here the CDR3 DNA reads TGTGCCAGCAGCTTCAGTGAAGTCACCGGGGAGCTGTTTTTT. The V call is TRBV5-1, the J call TRBJ2-2; D is unclear. The CDR3 contains 14 residues. Looked up from germline, CDR1 is SGHRS and CDR2 is YFSETQ. Based on the CDR3 plus reference TRBV5-1 and TRBJ2-2, the full variable domain is KAGVTQTPRYLIKTRGQQVTLSCSPISGHRSVSWYQQTPGQGLQFLFEYFSETQRNKGNFPGRFSGRQFSNSRSEMNVSTLELGDSALYLCASSFSEVTGELFFGEGSRLTVL.

This clonotype has at least ten counts. The rearrangement links TRBV6-5 to TRBJ1-5, with D tentatively TRBD1 (5 bases). CDR1 is MNHEY and CDR2 is SVGAGI in the germline V gene. The CDR3 consists of 16 residues. V lost 2 bases to trimming and J lost 5 bases, with 16 bases between them. The CDR3 spells CASSYAQDTSYQPQHF. In nucleotides, the CDR3 is TGTGCCAGCAGTTACGCCCAGGACACATCATATCAGCCCCAGCATTTT.

The rearrangement uses TRBV4-1 and TRBJ1-3; D is possibly TRBD1 (6 bases). This CDR3 is 15 amino acids long. Germline CDR1 and CDR2: MGHRA and YSYEKL. With 2 bases removed from V and 2 bases from J, the gap between germline ends came to 10 bases. In DNA, the CDR3 is TGCGCCAGCAGCCAAATACAGGGTCCTGGAAACACCATATATTTT. This encodes CASSQIQGPGNTIYF.

This clonotype has ten or more counts. The chain couples TRBV3-1 to TRBJ2-4; 9 positions match TRBD1. CDR1 LGHDT and CDR2 YNNKEL come from the germline V gene (reference sequence). This CDR3 region has 17 residues. Unmatched junction bases numbered 7, after V lost 0 bases and J lost 4 bases. CDR3 DNA sequence: TGTGCCAGCAGCCAAGATCTTACGACAGGGGGAAAAAACATTCAGTACTTC. The encoded protein is CASSQDLTTGGKNIQYF.

The CDR3 region is CASSQERGPEAFF. Here the CDR3 DNA reads TGTGCCAGCAGCCAGGAGAGGGGCCCTGAAGCTTTCTTT. The V gene is TRBV3-1, the J gene TRBJ1-1; possibly TRBD1 for D (5 bases). This CDR3 has 13 residues. Germline assignment: CDR1 LGHDT and CDR2 YNNKEL (reference sequence). Trimming left V 3 bases short and J 6 bases short, with 11 bases between.

This clonotype was observed at least ten times. The chain links TRBV2 to TRBJ2-2, with D possibly called TRBD1 or TRBD2 (5 bases each). Germline V gives CDR1 SNHLY, CDR2 FYNNEI. V was cut by 3 bases and J by 11 bases, with 16 bases left in between. The CDR3 is 14 amino acids. CDR3 region: CASSELTATGELFF. Written as DNA, the CDR3 is TGTGCCAGCAGTGAGCTGACAGCTACGGGAGAGCTGTTTTTT.

In this sample, this clonotype turned up many times. This chain links TRBV2 with TRBJ2-4, with 10 bases matching TRBD1. The CDR3 sequence is 12 residues long. Trimming removed 7 bases from V and 7 bases from J; junction bases left unmatched: 1. The V gene's germline CDR1 is SNHLY and CDR2 FYNNEI. The CDR3: CASTDRGNIQYF. DNA of the CDR3: TGTGCCAGCACGGACAGGGGGAACATTCAGTACTTC.

The chain has TRBV4-1 and TRBJ1-1; the D is unclear. The V gene's germline CDR1 is MGHRA and CDR2 YSYEKL. Between the trimmed V and J ends, which lost 1 base and 2 bases, there was a span of 5 bases. CDR3 size: 13 residues. CDR3 loop: CASSQAINTEAFF. The DNA for the CDR3 is TGCGCCAGCAGCCAAGCAATTAACACTGAAGCTTTCTTT.

This clonotype has a handful of counts. The chain has TRBV6-5 and TRBJ1-2, with 9 positions matching TRBD1. The CDR3 has 14 residues. CDR1 is MNHEY and CDR2 is SVGAGI in the germline V gene. Trimming at V came to 4 bases and at J to 8 bases, leaving 8 bases not matched to a gene. The CDR3 region is CASSFGQGRSGYTF. DNA of the CDR3: TGTGCCAGCAGTTTCGGACAGGGGAGAAGCGGCTACACCTTC.

This clonotype occurred a few times. The genes are TRBV2 and TRBJ2-1, with 8 bases identical to TRBD2. Germline V gene data show CDR1 as SNHLY and CDR2 as FYNNEI. V was clipped by 1 base and J by 11 bases; unmatched bases: 4. The CDR3 sequence is 13 residues long. The CDR3: CASSEGLAGKQFF. The CDR3 DNA reads as TGTGCCAGCAGTGAAGGGCTAGCGGGCAAGCAGTTCTTC.

This clonotype has just a few counts. The rearrangement joins TRBV2 to TRBJ1-6; D is ambiguous. CDR3 size: 12 residues. V dropped 0 bases and J dropped 14 bases, with 8 bases sitting between them. CDR1 and CDR2 (germline): SNHLY, FYNNEI. CDR3 bases: TGTGCCAGCAGTGAAGCCCTTGTGTCCCTCCACTTT. Protein product: CASSEALVSLHF.

This clonotype was detected ten times or more. The V gene is TRBV2, the J gene TRBJ1-1; D ambiguous. Per the germline V gene, CDR1 is SNHLY and CDR2 is FYNNEI. V was shortened by 6 bases and J by 0 bases, with 8 bases between the two germline ends. The CDR3 extends over 13 amino acids. The CDR3 here is CASRVELNTEAFF. The CDR3 nucleotides are TGTGCCAGCAGGGTTGAGCTGAACACTGAAGCTTTCTTT.

This chain connects TRBV19 to TRBJ1-5; 9 bases match TRBD1. CDR3 length: 15 residues. Germline V gene lookup returns CDR1 LNHDA and CDR2 SQIVND (reference sequence). Germline trimming cut 9 bases from V and 3 bases from J; bases unmatched to any gene: 9. The CDR3 spells CASRTGGANNQPQHF. The CDR3 region has the DNA TGTGCCAGCCGAACAGGGGGCGCGAACAATCAGCCCCAGCATTTT.

This clonotype was counted many times. The V gene is TRBV12-3 or TRBV12-4, the J gene TRBJ1-5; the D gene is possibly TRBD1 (6 bases). The germline V and J ends were trimmed by 5 bases and 6 bases, with 17 bases remaining between them. The CDR3 totals 15 residues. DNA of the CDR3: TGTGCCAGCAGTCTCGGACAGTCGCCGGCTCAGCCCCAGCATTTT. It yields the protein CASSLGQSPAQPQHF.

This chain uses TRBV6-2 or TRBV6-3 with TRBJ1-6; a possible D gene is TRBD1 (6 bases). The CDR3 is 15 residues long. Trimming removed 5 bases at V and 7 bases at J, with 15 bases between. The germline gives CDR1 MNHEY, CDR2 SVGEGT. CDR3 protein: CASSEAGGRNSPLHF. In DNA form, the CDR3 reads TGTGCCAGCAGTGAAGCTGGGGGCCGGAATTCACCCCTCCACTTT.